This T cell receptor beta chain was retrieved from a study of blood T cell repertoires in COVID-19. V gave up 6 bases and J gave up 2 bases; unmatched junction bases: 3. Germline V lookup: CDR1 SGHRS, CDR2 YFSETQ. The CDR3 has 14 residues. Original handling: Reference gene primer amplification yielded estimated nucleated cell counts. TCRdb's table, derived via immunoSEQ multiplex PCR, lists solely in-frame clones and lacks some. V and J calls and clone size follow that table, whereas D and trimming were derived from the DNA. The profile shows 250,000 to 350,000 clones, about 80% of them singletons. Material: peripheral blood. The clonotype originates from a person aged 65-85 years with COVID-19, enrolled during active disease. The chain is built from TRBV5-1 and TRBJ2-2; 8 bases are shared with TRBD2. CDR3 protein: CASKSGSNTGELFF. CDR3 DNA: TGCGCCAGCAAGAGCGGGAGTAACACCGGGGAGCTGTTTTTT.